The source of this T cell receptor beta chain is a study of cytomegalovirus exposure and HLA in healthy donors. The PCR employed 60 Vbeta primers together with 13 Jbeta primers. Sequencing used immunoSEQ multiplex PCR; TCRdb keeps in-frame clones, though not all of them. The sample carries 75,000 to 100,000 clones, around 75% recorded once. The CDR3 runs to 16 residues. V was trimmed by 9 bases and J by 4 bases, leaving 25 bases between them. Germline V gives CDR1 LNHDA, CDR2 SQIVND (reference sequence). Concerning this clone: The target antigen is unknown.

Overall study results and limits: Most TCR sequences were rare, but some public TCRs occurred in many donors.

This clonotype originated in a man between 18 and 29 years old in good health and CMV-seropositive. The V call is TRBV19, the J call TRBJ2-7; D possibly corresponds to TRBD1 (6 bases). The sequenced sample consisted of PBMCs. In nucleotides, the CDR3 is TGTGCCAGCCGATTACGACCCACAGGGTTGGCGTACGAGCAGTACTTC. As protein: CASRLRPTGLAYEQYF.